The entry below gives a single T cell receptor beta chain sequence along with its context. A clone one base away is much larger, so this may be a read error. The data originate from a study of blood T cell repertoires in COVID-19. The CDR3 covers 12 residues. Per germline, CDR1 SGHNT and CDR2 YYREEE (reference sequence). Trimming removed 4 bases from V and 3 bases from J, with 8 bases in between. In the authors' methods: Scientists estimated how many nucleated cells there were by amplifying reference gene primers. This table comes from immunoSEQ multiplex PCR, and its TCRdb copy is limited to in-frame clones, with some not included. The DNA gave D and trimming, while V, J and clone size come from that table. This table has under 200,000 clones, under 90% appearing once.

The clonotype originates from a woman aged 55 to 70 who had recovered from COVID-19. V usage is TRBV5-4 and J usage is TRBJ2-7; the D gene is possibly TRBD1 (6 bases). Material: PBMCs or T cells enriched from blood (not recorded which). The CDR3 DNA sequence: TGTGCCAGCAGCCCGGACAGCTACGAGCAGTACTTC. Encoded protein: CASSPDSYEQYF.